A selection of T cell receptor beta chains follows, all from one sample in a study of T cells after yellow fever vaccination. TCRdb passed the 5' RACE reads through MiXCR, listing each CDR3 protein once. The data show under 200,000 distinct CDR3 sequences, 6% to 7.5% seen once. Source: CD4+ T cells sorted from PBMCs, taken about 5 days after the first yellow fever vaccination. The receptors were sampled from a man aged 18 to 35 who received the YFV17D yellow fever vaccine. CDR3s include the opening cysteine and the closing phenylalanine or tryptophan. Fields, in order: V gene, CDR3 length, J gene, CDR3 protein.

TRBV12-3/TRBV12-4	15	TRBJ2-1	CASSRQGKGQGEQFF
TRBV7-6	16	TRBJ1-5	CASSLAPGQGGQPQHF
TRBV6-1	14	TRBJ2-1	CASSTQGLYNEQFF
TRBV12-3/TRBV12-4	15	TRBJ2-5	CASSLSQGRRKTQYF
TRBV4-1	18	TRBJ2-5	CASSLRANLAGGKETQYF
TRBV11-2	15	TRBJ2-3	CASSLIGGPPYTQYF
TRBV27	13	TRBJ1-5	CASSSYSNQPQHF
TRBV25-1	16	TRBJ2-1	CASSVTKGGPSNEQFF
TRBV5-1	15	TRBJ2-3	CASSLRGSGTDTQYF
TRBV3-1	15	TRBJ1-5	CASSQDWRGSSPQHF
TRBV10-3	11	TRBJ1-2	CAAQGASGYTF
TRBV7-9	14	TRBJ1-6	CASSSQGWGSPLHF
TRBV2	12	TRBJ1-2	CASRAGQGGYTF
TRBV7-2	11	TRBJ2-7	CASSMGGVQYF
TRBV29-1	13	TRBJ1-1	CSASGQENTEAFF
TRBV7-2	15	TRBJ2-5	CASSSQRGGLETQYF
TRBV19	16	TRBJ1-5	CASSSLQGANNQPQHF
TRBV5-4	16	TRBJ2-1	CASSSGGRGPDNEQFF
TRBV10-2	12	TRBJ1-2	CASSDRGDGYTF
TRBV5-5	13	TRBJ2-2	CASTPQYTGELFF
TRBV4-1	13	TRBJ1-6	CASSQDQASPLHF
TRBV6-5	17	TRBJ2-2	CASSYSFSGGTRGELFF
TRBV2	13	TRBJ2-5	CASTTTRVETQYF
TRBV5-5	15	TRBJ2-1	CASSLGTSGANEQFF
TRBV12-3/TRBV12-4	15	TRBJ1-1	CASSPRTGVNTEAFF
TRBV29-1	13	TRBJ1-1	CSVGTGAATEAFF
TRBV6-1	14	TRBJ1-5	CASSEQGTGQPQHF
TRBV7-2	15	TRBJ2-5	CASSFQRGTQETQYF
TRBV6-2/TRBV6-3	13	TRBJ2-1	CASRYSVRTSSFF